The 27 T cell receptor beta chains below all came from one sample that was sequenced in a study of blood T cell repertoires in COVID-19. The data were produced by immunoSEQ multiplex PCR, yet TCRdb's version contains in-frame clones alone and is incomplete. The table includes 100,000 to 150,000 clones, around 80% detected once. Input material: PBMCs or T cells enriched from blood (not recorded which). Receptors were obtained from a man in his forties with acute COVID-19.

CDR3 in amino acids: CASSISTGELFF. The CDR3 coding sequence is TGTGCCAGTAGTATCAGTACCGGGGAGCTGTTTTTT. The genes are TRBV19 and TRBJ2-2; D remains ambiguous. The CDR3 spans 12 residues. Trimming pared 3 bases from V and 5 bases from J, leaving 4 bases between. In germline, CDR1 is LNHDA, CDR2 SQIVND (reference sequence).

The chain links TRBV29-1 to TRBJ2-2, with 13 positions matching TRBD2. This CDR3 has 16 amino acids. Germline V gene lookup returns CDR1 SQVTM and CDR2 ANQGSEA. V was clipped by 4 bases and J by 5 bases; unmatched bases: 7. The CDR3 sequence is CSVGTSGSTGTGELFF. CDR3 in DNA: TGCAGCGTTGGGACTAGCGGGAGCACAGGGACCGGGGAGCTGTTTTTT.

The gene calls are TRBV11-2 and TRBJ1-1; 7 nucleotides agree with TRBD1. Germline V gene data show CDR1 as SGHAT and CDR2 as FQNNGV. The junction had 2 bases not matched to a gene; V was cut back by 2 bases and J by 2 bases. This CDR3 region has 14 residues. CDR3 DNA: TGTGCCAGCAGCTTACAGGGGGTTAACACTGAAGCTTTCTTT. Translation: CASSLQGVNTEAFF.

The rearrangement joins TRBV7-9 to TRBJ1-6, with D unresolved. This CDR3 is 13 amino acids long. With 3 bases removed from V and 8 bases from J, the gap between germline ends came to 8 bases. CDR1 is SEHNR and CDR2 is FQNEAQ in the germline V gene (reference sequence). CDR3 DNA sequence: TGTGCCAGCAGCTTCCGGGATGATTCACCCCTCCACTTT. It specifies CASSFRDDSPLHF.

The J gene is TRBJ2-7, the V gene TRBV7-2; D possibly corresponds to TRBD2 (5 bases). In germline, CDR1 is SGHTA, CDR2 FQGNSA. Trimming pared 2 bases from V and 2 bases from J, leaving 7 bases between. The CDR3 has 13 residues. The chain's CDR3 is CASSLNGAYEQYF. CDR3 bases: TGTGCCAGCAGCTTAAACGGGGCCTACGAGCAGTACTTC.

The chain couples TRBV5-4 to TRBJ2-5, with 7 bases matching TRBD2. This CDR3 has 14 amino acids. The germline gives CDR1 SGHNT, CDR2 YYREEE (reference sequence). With 5 bases clipped from V and 2 bases from J, the junction kept 6 bases outside the gene matches. DNA for the CDR3: TGTGCCAGCAGTCGAGAAGCGGGGCAAGAGACCCAGTACTTC. As protein: CASSREAGQETQYF.

V and J are TRBV6-6 and TRBJ2-5, with 10 bases aligning to TRBD1. The CDR3 has 16 amino acids. The junction had 3 bases not matched to a gene; V was cut back by 0 bases and J by 2 bases. Germline V gene data show CDR1 as MNHNY and CDR2 as SVGAGI (reference sequence). The CDR3 reads CASSYSTGQGQETQYF. In DNA form, the CDR3 reads TGTGCCAGCAGTTACTCGACGGGACAGGGGCAAGAGACCCAGTACTTC.

Written as DNA, the CDR3 is TGTGCCAGCAGCCCACCTTCTGGACAGGGGGTTTCCCTCGGCTACGAGCAGTACTTC. Residues: CASSPPSGQGVSLGYEQYF. The rearrangement uses TRBV9 and TRBJ2-7; 10 nucleotides line up with TRBD1. The length of the CDR3 is 19 residues. V shed 4 bases, J shed 3 bases, and the junction held 19 bases outside the gene matches. Germline CDR1 SGDLS, CDR2 YYNGEE. The variable domain in full, with the rest retrieved from reference TRBV9 and TRBJ2-7, is DSGVTQTPKHLITATGQRVTLRCSPRSGDLSVYWYQQSLDQGLQFLIQYYNGEERAKGNILERFSAQQFPDLHSELNLSSLELGDSALYFCASSPPSGQGVSLGYEQYFGPGTRLTVT.

The chain has TRBV7-9 and TRBJ2-5, with a weak D call TRBD2 (7 bases). V lost 6 bases to trimming and J lost 4 bases, with 12 bases between them. There are 13 residues in the CDR3. Germline loops: CDR1 SEHNR, CDR2 FQNEAQ (reference sequence). CDR3 bases: TGTGCCAGCAGTGGGGGGGCTGGAGAGACCCAGTACTTC. It translates to CASSGGAGETQYF. Combining the CDR3 with reference TRBV7-9 and TRBJ2-5 gives the whole variable domain DTGVSQNPRHKITKRGQNVTFRCDPISEHNRLYWYRQTLGQGPEFLTYFQNEAQLEKSRLLSDRFSAERPKGSFSTLEIQRTEQGDSAMYLCASSGGAGETQYFGPGTRLLVL.

This rearrangement joins TRBV7-9 to TRBJ2-5, with D perhaps TRBD2 (6 bases). This CDR3 comprises 13 residues. The germline gives CDR1 SEHNR, CDR2 FQNEAQ (reference sequence). The ends were cut back, 2 bases at V and 5 bases at J, with 9 bases in the middle. CDR3 DNA: TGTGCCAGCAGCTTACGGGAGAGGGAGACCCAGTACTTC. This encodes CASSLRERETQYF.

As to this clone: The junction differs from germline at one of its ends, possibly a read error. The V and J genes are TRBV28 and TRBJ2-7; 11 bases agree with TRBD2. The CDR3 totals 15 residues. Germline CDR1 is MDHEN and CDR2 is SYDVKM. CDR3 sequence reads: CASRSVLAGEGGGAF. CDR3 sequence (DNA): TGTGCCTCGCGAAGCGTACTAGCGGGAGAGGGGGGTGGGGCCTTC.

This CDR3 reads CASSKNGQAQPQHF. CDR3 nucleotides: TGTGCCAGCAGCAAAAATGGGCAGGCACAGCCCCAGCATTTT. The rearrangement uses TRBV3-1 (or the pseudogene TRBV3-2) and TRBJ1-5, with D unresolved. V lost 5 bases to trimming and J lost 7 bases, with 15 bases between them. Germline CDR1 reads LGHDT; CDR2 reads YNNKEL (reference sequence). This CDR3 has 14 amino acids.

V usage is TRBV10-3 and J usage is TRBJ2-5, with TRBD1 as a possible D gene (5 bases). The germline V and J ends were trimmed by 3 bases and 1 base, with 6 bases remaining between them. There are 13 residues in the CDR3. Germline CDR1 is ENHRY and CDR2 is SYGVKD. The CDR3 DNA reads as TGTGCCATCAGTGACAGGGCCCAAGAGACCCAGTACTTC. Translating gives CAISDRAQETQYF.

In its sample, this clone is medium-sized. The gene calls are TRBV19 and TRBJ2-2; tentatively, D is TRBD2 (5 bases). V shed 1 base and J shed 5 bases, with 5 bases lying between them. Looked up from germline, CDR1 is LNHDA and CDR2 is SQIVND (reference sequence). There are 13 residues in the CDR3. The CDR3 nucleotides read TGTGCCAGTAGTATAGCGGGAACCGGGGAGCTGTTTTTT. Residues: CASSIAGTGELFF.

The count of this clone is one. This rearrangement joins TRBV7-3 to TRBJ2-5, with TRBD2 as a possible D gene (5 bases). The germline gives CDR1 SGHTA, CDR2 FQGTGA. Deletions cut 5 bases from V and 5 bases from J, with 12 bases between. This CDR3 is 13 amino acids long. This CDR3 is CASSIRRRETQYF. As DNA, the CDR3 is TGTGCCAGCAGCATACGGAGGAGGGAGACCCAGTACTTC.

The chain is built from TRBV7-9 and TRBJ1-5; TRBD1 might be the D (6 bases). Per germline, CDR1 SEHNR and CDR2 FQNEAQ (reference sequence). This CDR3 comprises 15 residues. Trimming cost V 1 base and J 0 bases, with 7 bases left between them. This CDR3 is CASSLGTDSNQPQHF. DNA of the CDR3: TGTGCCAGCAGCTTAGGGACAGATAGCAATCAGCCCCAGCATTTT.

The chain carries TRBV14 and TRBJ2-1; 10 bases are shared with TRBD1. Germline V gene sequence: CDR1 SGHDN, CDR2 FVKESK. Trimming took 4 bases from V and 3 from J; bases not matched to a gene: 3. This CDR3 has 15 amino acids. The CDR3 sequence is CASSPRTGGYNEQFF. The CDR3 DNA follows: TGTGCCAGCAGCCCCCGGACAGGGGGCTACAATGAGCAGTTCTTC.

This rearrangement joins TRBV5-4 to TRBJ1-2; 7 bases map to TRBD1. The germline V gene encodes CDR1 SGHNT and CDR2 YYREEE (reference sequence). The V and J ends lost 5 bases and 5 bases, in that order; junction bases with no gene match: 6. The CDR3 has 13 amino acids. Written as DNA, the CDR3 is TGTGCCAGCAGACCCACAGGGGAGTATGGCTACACCTTC. It codes for CASRPTGEYGYTF.

The J gene is TRBJ2-2, the V gene TRBV4-1, with 7 bases fitting TRBD2. CDR1 is MGHRA, CDR2 YSYEKL, per germline. The CDR3 is made up of 14 amino acids. V lost 0 bases, J lost 7 bases, and 2 bases stayed unmatched. The CDR3 region is CASSQEGLGGELFF. Here the CDR3 DNA reads TGCGCCAGCAGCCAAGAAGGACTAGGCGGGGAGCTGTTTTTT.

This chain uses TRBV18 with TRBJ2-1, with 7 bases aligning to TRBD1. CDR3 length: 14 amino acids. Germline V gene data show CDR1 as KGHSH and CDR2 as LQKENI. V lost 1 base, J lost 8 bases, and 5 bases stayed unmatched. CDR3 residues: CASSPQGAWDEQFF. The CDR3, as DNA: TGTGCCAGCTCACCACAGGGGGCATGGGATGAGCAGTTCTTC. Filled out from reference TRBV18 and TRBJ2-1, the complete variable domain reads NAGVMQNPRHLVRRRGQEARLRCSPMKGHSHVYWYRQLPEEGLKFMVYLQKENIIDESGMPKERFSAEFPKEGPSILRIQQVVRGDSAAYFCASSPQGAWDEQFFGPGTRLTVL.

The chain uses TRBV5-6 and TRBJ1-2, with unresolved D. CDR3 length: 13 residues. Germline V lookup: CDR1 SGHDT, CDR2 YYEEEE. V dropped 4 bases and J dropped 6 bases, with 13 bases sitting between them. CDR3 amino acids: CASSPPEGHGYTF. The CDR3 DNA follows: TGTGCCAGCAGCCCGCCGGAGGGCCATGGCTACACCTTC. Variable domain in full (rest from reference TRBV5-6 and TRBJ1-2): DAGVTQSPTHLIKTRGQQVTLRCSPKSGHDTVSWYQQALGQGPQFIFQYYEEEERQRGNFPDRFSGHQFPNYSSELNVNALLLGDSALYLCASSPPEGHGYTFGSGTRLTVV.

This rearrangement joins TRBV9 to TRBJ1-1; D might be TRBD1 (6 bases). V lost 4 bases, J lost 5 bases, and 18 bases lay in between. The CDR3 consists of 15 residues. CDR1 and CDR2 (germline): SGDLS, YYNGEE. The CDR3 nucleotides read TGTGCCAGCAGCTCAGAAGGGGGAACTTATACTGAAGCTTTCTTT. Translated, it gives CASSSEGGTYTEAFF. The whole variable domain, filled in from reference TRBV9 and TRBJ1-1, reads DSGVTQTPKHLITATGQRVTLRCSPRSGDLSVYWYQQSLDQGLQFLIQYYNGEERAKGNILERFSAQQFPDLHSELNLSSLELGDSALYFCASSSEGGTYTEAFFGQGTRLTVV.

This sequence joins TRBV7-9 and TRBJ2-1; 9 bases agree with TRBD2. V shed 5 bases and J 2 bases; nucleotides not matched to a gene: 7. The germline CDR1 and CDR2 sequences are SEHNR and FQNEAQ (reference sequence). CDR3 size: 16 residues. The CDR3 bases are TGTGCCAGCAGCGGGACTAGCCCAACGGCCTACAATGAGCAGTTCTTC. This translates into CASSGTSPTAYNEQFF.

This clone was seen only a few times. The chain joins TRBV7-2 to TRBJ1-2, with 7 positions matching TRBD1. Germline values: CDR1 SGHTA, CDR2 FQGNSA. CDR3 length equals 13 residues. J gave up 6 bases and V 0 bases, and 1 base lay outside the gene matches. In nucleotides, the CDR3 is TGTGCCAGCAGCTTAGCCCAGGGGGATGGCTACACCTTC. Residues: CASSLAQGDGYTF.

The V call is TRBV15, the J call TRBJ2-1; no reliable D call. V dropped 6 bases and J dropped 9 bases, with 9 bases sitting between them. There are 11 residues in the CDR3. Per the germline V gene, CDR1 is LNHNV and CDR2 is YYDKDF (reference sequence). In nucleotides, the CDR3 is TGTGCCACCAGTTCGGTCGGTGAGCAGTTCTTC. Translated, it gives CATSSVGEQFF.

The V call is TRBV7-3, the J call TRBJ1-1; no definite D call. Per germline, CDR1 SGHTA and CDR2 FQGTGA. V dropped 3 bases and J dropped 0 bases, with 5 bases sitting between them. CDR3 size: 13 residues. The CDR3: CASSLRMNTEAFF. CDR3 DNA sequence: TGTGCCAGCAGCTTGAGAATGAACACTGAAGCTTTCTTT.

J is TRBJ2-7 and V is TRBV28; TRBD1 agrees at 9 bases. Germline assignment: CDR1 MDHEN and CDR2 SYDVKM. Unmatched junction bases numbered 7, after V lost 10 bases and J lost 0 bases. The CDR3 loop spans 14 amino acids. CDR3 loop: CAIHPGQGSYEQYF. The CDR3 bases are TGTGCCATACACCCGGGACAGGGCTCCTACGAGCAGTACTTC.